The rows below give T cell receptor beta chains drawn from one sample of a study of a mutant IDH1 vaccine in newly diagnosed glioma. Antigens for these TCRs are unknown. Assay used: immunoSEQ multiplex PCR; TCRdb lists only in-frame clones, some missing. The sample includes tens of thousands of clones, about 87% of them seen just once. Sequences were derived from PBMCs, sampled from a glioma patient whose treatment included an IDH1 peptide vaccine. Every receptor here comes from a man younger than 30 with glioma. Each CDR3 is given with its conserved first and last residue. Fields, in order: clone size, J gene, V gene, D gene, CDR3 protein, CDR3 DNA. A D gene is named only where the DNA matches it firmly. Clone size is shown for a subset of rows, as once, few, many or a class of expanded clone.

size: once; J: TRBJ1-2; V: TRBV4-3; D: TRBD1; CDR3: CASSQDIWRTGGDNYGYTF; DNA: TGCGCCAGCAGCCAAGATATCTGGAGGACAGGGGGCGATAACTATGGCTACACCTTC
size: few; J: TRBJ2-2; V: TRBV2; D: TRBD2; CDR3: CASRAGLAGNTGELFF; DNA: TGTGCCAGCAGGGCGGGACTAGCGGGTAACACCGGGGAGCTGTTTTTT
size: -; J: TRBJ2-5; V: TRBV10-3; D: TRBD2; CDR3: CAIKKRGKETQYF; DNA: TGTGCCATCAAGAAGCGGGGGAAAGAGACCCAGTACTTC
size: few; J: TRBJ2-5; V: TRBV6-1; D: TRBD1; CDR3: CASSEAPDRGQTQYF; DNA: TGTGCCAGCAGTGAAGCGCCGGACAGGGGGCAGACCCAGTACTTC
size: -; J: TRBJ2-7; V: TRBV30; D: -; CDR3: CAWSSHDSLYEQYF; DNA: TGTGCCTGGAGTTCCCATGACAGCCTCTACGAGCAGTACTTC
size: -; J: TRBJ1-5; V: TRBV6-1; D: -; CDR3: CASSERINQPQHF; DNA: TGTGCCAGCAGTGAACGGATTAATCAGCCCCAGCATTTT
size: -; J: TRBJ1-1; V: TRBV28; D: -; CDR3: CASSFFTTNTEAFF; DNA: TGTGCCAGCAGTTTCTTCACGACGAACACTGAAGCTTTCTTT
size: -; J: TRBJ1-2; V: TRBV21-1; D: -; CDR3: CASSKEVLNYGYTF; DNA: TGTGCCAGCAGCAAAGAGGTCCTTAACTATGGCTACACCTTC
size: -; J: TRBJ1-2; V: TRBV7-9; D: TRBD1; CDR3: CASTPQRQGGSYGYTF; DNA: TGTGCCAGCACCCCTCAAAGACAGGGGGGCTCCTATGGCTACACCTTC
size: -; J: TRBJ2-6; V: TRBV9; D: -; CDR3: CASSPGWGSTGANVLTF; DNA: TGTGCCAGCAGTCCCGGGTGGGGGAGCACTGGGGCCAACGTCCTGACTTTC
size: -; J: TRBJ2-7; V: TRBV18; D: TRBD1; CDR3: CASSHLGTGGVEQYF; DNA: TGTGCCAGCTCCCATCTGGGGACAGGGGGGGTCGAGCAGTACTTC
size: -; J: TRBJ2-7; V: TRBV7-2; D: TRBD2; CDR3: CASSLAGGISYEQYF; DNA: TGTGCCAGCAGCTTAGCGGGGGGGATCTCCTACGAGCAGTACTTC
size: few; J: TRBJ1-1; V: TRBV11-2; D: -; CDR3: CASSSESGGNTEAFF; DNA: TGTGCCAGCAGCTCCGAGTCTGGGGGTAACACTGAAGCTTTCTTT
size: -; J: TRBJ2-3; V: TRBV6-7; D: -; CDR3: CASSYPAIPPHTQYF; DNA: TGTGCCAGCAGTTACCCCGCCATCCCCCCTCATACGCAGTATTTT
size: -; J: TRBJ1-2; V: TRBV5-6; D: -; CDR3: CASSLLSEDYGYTF; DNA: TGTGCCAGCAGCTTGTTGTCCGAGGACTATGGCTACACCTTC
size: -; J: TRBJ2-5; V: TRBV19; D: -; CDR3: CASSMGGHQETQYF; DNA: TGTGCCAGTAGTATGGGGGGACACCAAGAGACCCAGTACTTC
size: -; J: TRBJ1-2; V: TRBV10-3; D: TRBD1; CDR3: CAISESLTGEVKGGYTF; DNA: TGTGCCATCAGTGAGTCCCTGACAGGGGAGGTTAAGGGTGGCTACACCTTC
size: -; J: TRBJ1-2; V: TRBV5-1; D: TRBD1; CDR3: CASSLATGNYGYTF; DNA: TGCGCCAGCAGCTTGGCGACAGGGAACTATGGCTACACCTTC
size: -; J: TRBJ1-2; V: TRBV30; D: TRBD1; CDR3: CAWIRRDSPHGDYGYTF; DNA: TGTGCCTGGATTCGCCGGGACAGCCCCCATGGGGACTATGGCTACACCTTC
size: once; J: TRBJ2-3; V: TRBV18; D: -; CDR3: CASSPPSTDTQYF; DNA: TGTGCCAGCTCACCACCGAGCACAGATACGCAGTATTTT
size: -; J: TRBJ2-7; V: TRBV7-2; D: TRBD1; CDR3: CASSLDRGTYEQYF; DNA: TGTGCCAGCAGCTTAGACAGGGGAACCTACGAGCAGTACTTC
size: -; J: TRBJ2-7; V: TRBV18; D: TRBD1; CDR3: CASSPQGVEVYEQYF; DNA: TGTGCCAGCTCACCTCAGGGGGTGGAGGTCTACGAGCAGTACTTC
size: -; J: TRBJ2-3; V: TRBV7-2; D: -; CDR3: CASSSPRRGQYF; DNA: TGTGCCAGCAGCTCCCCACGACGCGGGCAGTATTTT
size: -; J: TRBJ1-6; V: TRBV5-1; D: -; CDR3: CASRAGRDSPLHF; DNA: TGCGCCAGCAGAGCCGGGCGGGATTCACCCCTCCACTTT
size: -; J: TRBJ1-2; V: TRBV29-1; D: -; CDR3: CSVSQGSGYTF; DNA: TGCAGCGTATCACAGGGTAGCGGCTACACCTTC
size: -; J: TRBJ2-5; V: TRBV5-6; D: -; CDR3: CASSLGRETQYF; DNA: TGTGCCAGCAGCTTGGGTAGGGAGACCCAGTACTTC
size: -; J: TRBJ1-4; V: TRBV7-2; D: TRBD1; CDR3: CASSLGTGAADEKLFF; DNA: TGTGCCAGCAGCTTAGGGACAGGGGCTGCGGATGAAAAACTGTTTTTT
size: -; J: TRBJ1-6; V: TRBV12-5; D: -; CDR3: CASGQQGDNSPLHF; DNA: TGTGCTAGTGGCCAACAGGGAGATAATTCACCCCTCCACTTT
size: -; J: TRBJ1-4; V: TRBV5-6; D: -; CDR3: CASSLVRQNNEKLFF; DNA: TGTGCCAGCAGCTTGGTTCGACAGAATAATGAAAAACTGTTTTTT
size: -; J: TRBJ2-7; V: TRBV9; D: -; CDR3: CASSVGGRPYEQYF; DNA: TGTGCCAGCAGCGTAGGAGGCCGACCCTACGAGCAGTACTTC
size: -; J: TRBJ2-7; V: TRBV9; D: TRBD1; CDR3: CASSVSGQSSYEQYF; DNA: TGTGCCAGCAGCGTTTCGGGACAGAGCTCCTACGAGCAGTACTTC
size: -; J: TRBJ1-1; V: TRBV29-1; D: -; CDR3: CSVGPGANTEAFF; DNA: TGCAGCGTTGGGCCAGGGGCCAACACTGAAGCTTTCTTT
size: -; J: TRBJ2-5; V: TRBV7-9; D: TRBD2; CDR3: CASTSGGGWTQYF; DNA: TGTGCCAGCACCTCGGGAGGGGGTTGGACCCAGTACTTC
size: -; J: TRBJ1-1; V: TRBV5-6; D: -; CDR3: CASSFPGLREAFF; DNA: TGTGCCAGCAGCTTCCCAGGGCTCCGTGAAGCTTTCTTT
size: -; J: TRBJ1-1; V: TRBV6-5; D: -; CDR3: CASSLQRTGSTEAFF; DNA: TGTGCCAGCAGCCTACAGCGTACGGGGAGCACTGAAGCTTTCTTT
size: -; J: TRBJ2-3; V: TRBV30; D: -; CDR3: CAWSIQGTDTQYF; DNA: TGTGCCTGGAGTATACAGGGCACAGATACGCAGTATTTT
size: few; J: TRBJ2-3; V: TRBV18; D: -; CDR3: CASSPPGITDTQYF; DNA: TGTGCCAGCTCACCACCGGGGATTACAGATACGCAGTATTTT
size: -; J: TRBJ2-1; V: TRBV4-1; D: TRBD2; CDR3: CASSTWTSGRYYNEQFF; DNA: TGCGCCAGCAGCACCTGGACTAGCGGGAGGTACTACAATGAGCAGTTCTTC
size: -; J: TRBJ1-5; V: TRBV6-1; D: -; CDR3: CASSDGSNQPQHF; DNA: TGTGCCAGCAGTGATGGTAGCAATCAGCCCCAGCATTTT
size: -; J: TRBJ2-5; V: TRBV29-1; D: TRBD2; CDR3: CSVEGGQLAAGWGETQYF; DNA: TGCAGCGTTGAAGGGGGCCAACTAGCGGCGGGATGGGGGGAGACCCAGTACTTC
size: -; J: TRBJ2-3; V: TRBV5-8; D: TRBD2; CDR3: CASSPGLAGVSVADTQYF; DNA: TGTGCCAGCAGTCCCGGACTAGCGGGAGTCTCGGTGGCAGATACGCAGTATTTT
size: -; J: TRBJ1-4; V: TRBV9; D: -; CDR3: CASSAPGTENEKLFF; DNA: TGTGCCAGCAGCGCCCCAGGGACCGAGAATGAAAAACTGTTTTTT
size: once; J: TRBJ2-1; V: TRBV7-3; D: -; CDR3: CASSSLGGNGNEQFF; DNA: TGTGCCAGCAGCTCCCTAGGGGGGAACGGGAATGAGCAGTTCTTC
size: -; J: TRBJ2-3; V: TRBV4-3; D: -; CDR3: CASSQGGREGTDTQYF; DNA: TGCGCCAGCAGCCAAGGAGGACGGGAAGGGACAGATACGCAGTATTTT
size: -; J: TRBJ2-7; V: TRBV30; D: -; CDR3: CAWSPTVLGGYEQYF; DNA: TGTGCCTGGAGTCCTACGGTACTTGGGGGGTACGAGCAGTACTTC